Here is one TCR beta chain with its context. The target antigen is unknown. This entry is derived from a study of cytomegalovirus exposure and HLA in healthy donors. Germline assignment: CDR1 WNHNN and CDR2 SYGVQD (reference sequence). The CDR3 is 13 residues long. The junction had 5 bases not matched to a gene; V was cut back by 10 bases and J by 4 bases. Findings and limits, study-wide: Being productive about 87% or about 30% of the time was typical of most TCR beta V segments in an earlier analysis. Rarity held for most TCR sequences, but there were some public TCRs that occurred in many donors.

Researchers ran the PCR with 60 Vbeta and 13 Jbeta primers. Using immunoSEQ multiplex PCR, the repertoire was profiled, and TCRdb retains in-frame clones only, with some absent. The sample consists of about 130,000 clones, about 85% of them appearing once. Sample: PBMCs. The origin of this receptor is a boy aged 5-17 years in good health and CMV-seronegative. This chain joins TRBV10-1 and TRBJ2-4; 9 bases are shared with TRBD1. The CDR3: CAKTGGVKNIQYF. In DNA, the CDR3 is TGCGCCAAAACAGGGGGCGTGAAAAACATTCAGTACTTC.